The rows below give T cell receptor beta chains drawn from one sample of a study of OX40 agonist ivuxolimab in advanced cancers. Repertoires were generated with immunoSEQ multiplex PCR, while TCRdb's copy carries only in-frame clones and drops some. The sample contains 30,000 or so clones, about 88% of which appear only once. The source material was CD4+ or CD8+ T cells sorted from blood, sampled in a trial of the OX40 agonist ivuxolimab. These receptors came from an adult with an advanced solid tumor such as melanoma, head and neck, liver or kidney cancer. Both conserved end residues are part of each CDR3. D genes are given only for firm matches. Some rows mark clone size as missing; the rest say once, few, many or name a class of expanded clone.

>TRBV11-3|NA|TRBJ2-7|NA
CASSPPTDGVYEQYF
TGTGCCAGCAGCCCTCCCACGGACGGAGTCTACGAGCAGTACTTC
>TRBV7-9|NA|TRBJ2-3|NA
CASSHGGTDTQYF
TGTGCCAGCAGCCATGGTGGCACAGATACGCAGTATTTT
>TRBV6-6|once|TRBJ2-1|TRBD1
CASSYGQGASNEQFF
TGTGCCAGCAGTTACGGGCAGGGGGCATCGAATGAGCAGTTCTTC
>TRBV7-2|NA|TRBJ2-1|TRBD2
CASSLGGGAVEQFF
TGTGCCAGCAGCTTAGGCGGGGGGGCAGTTGAGCAGTTCTTC
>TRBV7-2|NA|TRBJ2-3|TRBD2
CASSLTSGSADTQYF
TGTGCCAGCAGCCTTACTAGCGGGAGTGCAGATACGCAGTATTTT
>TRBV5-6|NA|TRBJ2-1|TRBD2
CASSLGTSGSSSYNEQFF
TGTGCCAGCAGCTTGGGGACTAGCGGATCGAGCTCCTACAATGAGCAGTTCTTC
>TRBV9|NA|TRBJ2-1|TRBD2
CASSPSGASYNEQFF
TGTGCCAGCAGCCCCAGCGGGGCCTCCTACAATGAGCAGTTCTTC
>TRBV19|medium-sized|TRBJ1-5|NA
CASSFGPEGQPQHF
TGTGCCAGTAGTTTCGGACCGGAGGGTCAGCCCCAGCATTTT
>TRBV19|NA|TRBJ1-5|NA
CASNVGSGINQPQHF
TGTGCCAGTAACGTCGGATCAGGAATCAATCAGCCCCAGCATTTT
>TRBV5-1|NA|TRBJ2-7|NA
CASSWRDRKTPRHEQYF
TGCGCCAGCAGCTGGAGGGACAGAAAAACCCCACGCCACGAGCAGTACTTC
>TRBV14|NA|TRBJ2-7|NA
CASSPSGVLYEQYF
TGTGCCAGCAGCCCTTCCGGGGTACTCTACGAGCAGTACTTC
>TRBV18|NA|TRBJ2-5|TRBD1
CASSYKTGLGETQYF
TGTGCCAGCTCCTACAAGACAGGGCTTGGAGAGACCCAGTACTTC
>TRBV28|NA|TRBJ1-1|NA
CASIRAGQTAFF
TGTGCCAGCATAAGGGCTGGACAGACGGCTTTCTTT
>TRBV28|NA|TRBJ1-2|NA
CASSLGQPYGYTF
TGTGCCAGCAGTTTAGGACAGCCCTATGGCTACACCTTC
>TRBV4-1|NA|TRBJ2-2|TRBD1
CASSRQGFGELFF
TGCGCCAGCAGCCGACAGGGTTTCGGGGAGCTGTTTTTT
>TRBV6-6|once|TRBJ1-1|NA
CASLYRAEAFF
TGTGCCAGCCTTTACAGGGCTGAAGCTTTCTTT
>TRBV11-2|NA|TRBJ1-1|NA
CASSRTGVAEAFF
TGTGCCAGCAGCCGGACCGGGGTCGCTGAAGCTTTCTTT
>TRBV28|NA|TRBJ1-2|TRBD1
CASSLTGSLGYTF
TGTGCCAGCAGCCTGACAGGGTCCCTAGGCTACACCTTC